These T cell receptor beta chains were read from a single sample in a study of blood T cell repertoires in COVID-19. Assay: immunoSEQ multiplex PCR; the TCRdb copy retains only in-frame clones and omits some. Counted here are a few hundred thousand clones, 80% to 90% occurring once; the ten biggest clones make up about 2.2%. Input material: peripheral blood. The receptors were gathered from a woman aged 45-65 years with acute or convalescent COVID-19. Each CDR3 is given with its conserved first and last residue. The order of the fields is V gene, D gene, J gene, clone size, CDR3 DNA, CDR3 protein. The D gene is left open where the match is weak. Size is omitted from some rows. Given values are once, few, many or a class for expanded clones.

v_gene: TRBV11-2
d_gene: .
j_gene: TRBJ2-7
abundance: .
CDR3nt: TGTGCCAGCAGCTTGGGTACAGGGATGAGAAACGAGCAGTACTTC
CDR3aa: CASSLGTGMRNEQYF

v_gene: TRBV18
d_gene: TRBD2
j_gene: TRBJ2-7
abundance: .
CDR3nt: TGTGCCAGCTCTGAAAGGTCAAAGACTAGCGGGGGCGCGTCCTACGAGCAGTACTTC
CDR3aa: CASSERSKTSGGASYEQYF

v_gene: TRBV11-2
d_gene: .
j_gene: TRBJ2-1
abundance: few
CDR3nt: TGTGCCAGCAGAACCGGGACTCCCAACAATGAGCAGTTCTTC
CDR3aa: CASRTGTPNNEQFF

v_gene: TRBV30
d_gene: TRBD2
j_gene: TRBJ2-2
abundance: .
CDR3nt: TGTGCCTGGCAGCGGGAGCACACCGGGGAGCTGTTTTTT
CDR3aa: CAWQREHTGELFF

v_gene: TRBV19
d_gene: TRBD1
j_gene: TRBJ1-5
abundance: .
CDR3nt: TGTGCCAGTAGTCAAATACCGGGACAGGGTGGCGACAATCAGCCCCAGCATTTT
CDR3aa: CASSQIPGQGGDNQPQHF

v_gene: TRBV6-5
d_gene: TRBD1
j_gene: TRBJ2-3
abundance: .
CDR3nt: TGTGCCAGCAGTCTGACAGGGGACCGCACAGATACGCAGTATTTT
CDR3aa: CASSLTGDRTDTQYF

v_gene: TRBV7-8
d_gene: .
j_gene: TRBJ1-6
abundance: once
CDR3nt: TGTGCCAGCAGCTTTGCAGGGGCCAGTTTTGATTCACCCCTCCACTTT
CDR3aa: CASSFAGASFDSPLHF

v_gene: TRBV7-6
d_gene: TRBD1
j_gene: TRBJ1-4
abundance: .
CDR3nt: TGTGCCAGCAGCCGTAAGGTTGACAGGGCAAATGAAAAACTGTTTTTT
CDR3aa: CASSRKVDRANEKLFF

v_gene: TRBV27
d_gene: .
j_gene: TRBJ1-5
abundance: few
CDR3nt: TGTGCCAGCAGTTCCCAGTACGACAGAGCTAGCAATCAGCCCCAGCATTTT
CDR3aa: CASSSQYDRASNQPQHF

v_gene: TRBV7-9
d_gene: .
j_gene: TRBJ1-6
abundance: .
CDR3nt: TGTGCCAGCAGCCCCAGAGGACAGCTAAATTCACCCCTCCACTTT
CDR3aa: CASSPRGQLNSPLHF

v_gene: TRBV19
d_gene: .
j_gene: TRBJ1-2
abundance: .
CDR3nt: TGTGCCAGTGAACTGACCGGGAGCCCTAACTATGGCTACACCTTC
CDR3aa: CASELTGSPNYGYTF

v_gene: TRBV19
d_gene: TRBD2
j_gene: TRBJ2-3
abundance: .
CDR3nt: TGTGCCAGTAGGTCTAGCGGAATGAGCACAGATACGCAGTATTTT
CDR3aa: CASRSSGMSTDTQYF

v_gene: TRBV18
d_gene: .
j_gene: TRBJ2-7
abundance: .
CDR3nt: TGTGCCAGCTCATCTTCCCAGTTCGAGCAGTACTTC
CDR3aa: CASSSSQFEQYF

v_gene: TRBV5-1
d_gene: TRBD2
j_gene: TRBJ2-2
abundance: few
CDR3nt: TGCGCCAGCAGCTTACTAGCGGGAGGTACCGGGGAGCTGTTTTTT
CDR3aa: CASSLLAGGTGELFF

v_gene: TRBV10-3
d_gene: .
j_gene: TRBJ1-2
abundance: once
CDR3nt: TGTGCCACCTCGCCGGGTTATAACTATGGCTACACCTTC
CDR3aa: CATSPGYNYGYTF

v_gene: TRBV7-9
d_gene: .
j_gene: TRBJ2-3
abundance: .
CDR3nt: TGTGCCAGCAGCAAAGCACAGGTGGAAGATACGCAGTATTTT
CDR3aa: CASSKAQVEDTQYF

v_gene: TRBV19
d_gene: TRBD1
j_gene: TRBJ2-5
abundance: .
CDR3nt: TGTGCCAGTAGTACCCGACAGGGAGACGAGACCCAGTACTTC
CDR3aa: CASSTRQGDETQYF

v_gene: TRBV24-1
d_gene: .
j_gene: TRBJ2-2
abundance: few
CDR3nt: TGTGCCACCCAGGACAGTACCACCGGGGAGCTGTTTTTT
CDR3aa: CATQDSTTGELFF

v_gene: TRBV7-6
d_gene: .
j_gene: TRBJ1-2
abundance: .
CDR3nt: TGTGCCAGCAGTTGGAGGGACCAATCCTATGGCTACACCTTC
CDR3aa: CASSWRDQSYGYTF

v_gene: TRBV19
d_gene: TRBD1
j_gene: TRBJ1-1
abundance: few
CDR3nt: TGTGCCAGTAGCCAGGACAGGGACACTGAAGCTTTCTTT
CDR3aa: CASSQDRDTEAFF

v_gene: TRBV19
d_gene: .
j_gene: TRBJ1-3
abundance: once
CDR3nt: TGTGCCAGTAGTATCTCCGGGGGGCAACAATCTGGAAACACCATATATTTT
CDR3aa: CASSISGGQQSGNTIYF

v_gene: TRBV6-5
d_gene: TRBD1
j_gene: TRBJ2-7
abundance: .
CDR3nt: TGTGCCAGCAGTTATCTTAGAGGGGGCGGCTACGAGCAGTACTTC
CDR3aa: CASSYLRGGGYEQYF

v_gene: TRBV3-1/TRBV3-2
d_gene: .
j_gene: TRBJ2-3
abundance: .
CDR3nt: TGTGCCAGCAGCGCACGAGCCACAGATACGCAGTATTTT
CDR3aa: CASSARATDTQYF

v_gene: TRBV7-2
d_gene: TRBD2
j_gene: TRBJ2-1
abundance: .
CDR3nt: TGTGCCAGCAGCCAACAACCGGGACTAGCGTCTTATGAGCAGTTCTTC
CDR3aa: CASSQQPGLASYEQFF

v_gene: TRBV9
d_gene: .
j_gene: TRBJ2-3
abundance: .
CDR3nt: TGTGCCAGCCGTAAAGGGGCTAGGGGGAACACAGATACGCAGTATTTT
CDR3aa: CASRKGARGNTDTQYF

v_gene: TRBV7-2
d_gene: .
j_gene: TRBJ2-5
abundance: .
CDR3nt: TGTGCCAGCAGCTTAACCCTAGGTTACCAAGAGACCCAGTACTTC
CDR3aa: CASSLTLGYQETQYF

v_gene: TRBV13
d_gene: TRBD1
j_gene: TRBJ1-4
abundance: .
CDR3nt: TGTGCCAGCAGCCCGGGACAGGGAGCAACTAATGAAAAACTGTTTTTT
CDR3aa: CASSPGQGATNEKLFF

v_gene: TRBV11-2
d_gene: TRBD2
j_gene: TRBJ2-7
abundance: .
CDR3nt: TGTGCCAGCAGCCGAGCGGGGGGATACGAGCAGTACTTC
CDR3aa: CASSRAGGYEQYF